One T cell receptor (beta chain) is described in this entry. Its antigen is not known. These data come from a study of T cell repertoires in cytomegalovirus infection. Study-level points and caveats: Clonotypes of TCR beta that were HLA-C-restricted and CMV-specific dominated the ex vivo response.

TCRdb re-called the reads through MiXCR, storing one row per CDR3 protein. The sample gives 900,000 to 950,000 distinct CDR3 sequences, around 30% of which show up once; over 12% is in the top ten. Germline V gives CDR1 SGHDT, CDR2 YYEEEE. The CDR3 loop spans 15 amino acids. V shed 3 bases and J 5 bases; nucleotides not matched to a gene: 10. This sequence originates from a human donor in good health (CMV status not recorded). Some clones in this sample may be carry-over from other donors' samples. Sequencing was performed on cultured CD8+ T cells from PBMCs, taken from culture after CMV antigen stimulation. This chain connects TRBV5-6 to TRBJ2-7; 8 bases align to TRBD1. DNA for the CDR3: TGTGCCAGCAGCTCGAGACCAGGGGGCTACGACGAGCAGTACTTC. Amino acid sequence: CASSSRPGGYDEQYF.